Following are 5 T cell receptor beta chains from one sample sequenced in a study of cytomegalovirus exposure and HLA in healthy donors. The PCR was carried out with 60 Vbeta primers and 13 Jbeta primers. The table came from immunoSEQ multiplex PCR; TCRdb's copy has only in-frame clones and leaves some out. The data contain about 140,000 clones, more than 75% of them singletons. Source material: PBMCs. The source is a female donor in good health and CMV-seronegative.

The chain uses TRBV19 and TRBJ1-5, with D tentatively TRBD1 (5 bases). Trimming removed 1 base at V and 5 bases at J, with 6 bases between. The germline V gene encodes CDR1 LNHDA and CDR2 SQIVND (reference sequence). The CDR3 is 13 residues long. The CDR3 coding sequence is TGTGCCAGTAGTATAGCCAGGGATCAGCCCCAGCATTTT. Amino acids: CASSIARDQPQHF.

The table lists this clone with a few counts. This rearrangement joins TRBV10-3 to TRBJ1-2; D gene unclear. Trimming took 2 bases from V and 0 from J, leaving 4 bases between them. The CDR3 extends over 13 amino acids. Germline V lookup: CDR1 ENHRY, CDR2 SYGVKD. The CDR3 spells CAISETANYGYTF. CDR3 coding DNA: TGTGCCATCAGTGAGACAGCTAACTATGGCTACACCTTC.

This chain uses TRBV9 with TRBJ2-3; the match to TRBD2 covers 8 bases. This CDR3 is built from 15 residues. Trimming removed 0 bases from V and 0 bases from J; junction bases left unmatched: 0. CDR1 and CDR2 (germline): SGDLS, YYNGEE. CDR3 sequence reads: CASSVVAGSTDTQYF. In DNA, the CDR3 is TGTGCCAGCAGCGTAGTAGCGGGAAGCACAGATACGCAGTATTTT.

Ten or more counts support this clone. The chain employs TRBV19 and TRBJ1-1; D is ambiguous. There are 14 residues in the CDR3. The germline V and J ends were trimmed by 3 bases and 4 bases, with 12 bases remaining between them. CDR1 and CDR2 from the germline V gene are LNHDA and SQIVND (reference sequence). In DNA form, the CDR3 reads TGTGCCAGTAGTATCGCCGCGGCCGCCACTGAAGCTTTCTTT. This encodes CASSIAAAATEAFF.

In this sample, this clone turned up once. DNA of the CDR3: TGTGCCAGCAGCATGCAGGGGCATGGCTACACCTTC. This sequence encodes CASSMQGHGYTF. The chain recombines TRBV9 with TRBJ1-2; maybe TRBD1 (6 bases). Germline-derived CDR1 and CDR2 are SGDLS and YYNGEE. CDR3 length: 12 residues. The V and J ends lost 4 bases and 6 bases respectively, with 10 bases between them.